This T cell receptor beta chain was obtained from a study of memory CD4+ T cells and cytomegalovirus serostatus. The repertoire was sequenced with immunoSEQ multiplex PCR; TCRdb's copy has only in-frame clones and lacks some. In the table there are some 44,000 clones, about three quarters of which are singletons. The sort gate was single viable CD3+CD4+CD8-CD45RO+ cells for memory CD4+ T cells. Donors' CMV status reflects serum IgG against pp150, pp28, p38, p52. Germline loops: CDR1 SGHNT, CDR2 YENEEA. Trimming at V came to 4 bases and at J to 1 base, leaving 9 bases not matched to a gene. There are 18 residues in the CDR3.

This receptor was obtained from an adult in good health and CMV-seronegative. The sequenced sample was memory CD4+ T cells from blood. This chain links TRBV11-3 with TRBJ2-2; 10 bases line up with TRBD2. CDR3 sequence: CASSSGLIAGGNTGELFF. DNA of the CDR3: TGTGCCAGCAGCTCCGGACTAATAGCGGGGGGGAACACCGGGGAGCTGTTTTTT.